What follows are 8 T cell receptor beta chains derived from one specimen sequenced in a study of cytomegalovirus exposure and HLA in healthy donors. The study ran its PCR with 60 Vbeta and 13 Jbeta primers. Sequencing used immunoSEQ multiplex PCR; TCRdb keeps in-frame clones, though not all of them. The sample lists about 160,000 clones, more than 60% seen once, with 3.5% to 5% in the top ten. The sequenced sample consisted of PBMCs. All receptors come from a man aged 40-49 years in good health and CMV-seronegative.

The chain combines TRBV5-1 with TRBJ2-1; 7 bases fit TRBD2. J gave up 8 bases and V 0 bases, and 8 bases lay outside the gene matches. CDR3 length: 15 residues. The V gene's germline CDR1 is SGHRS and CDR2 YFSETQ. The chain's CDR3 is CASSLASSGMDEQFF. CDR3 in DNA: TGCGCCAGCAGCTTGGCCTCTAGCGGCATGGATGAGCAGTTCTTC.

The chain combines TRBV7-6 with TRBJ1-4; 7 nucleotides match TRBD1. This CDR3 region has 15 residues. V trimming: 3 bases; J trimming: 4 bases; junction bases outside the gene matches: 5. Germline V gives CDR1 SGHVS, CDR2 FNYEAQ. CDR3 amino acids: CASSLDRSGNEKLFF. CDR3 coding DNA: TGTGCCAGCAGCTTGGACAGGTCGGGTAATGAAAAACTGTTTTTT.

The chain couples TRBV6-5 to TRBJ1-1; D is perhaps TRBD1 (5 bases). V was shortened by 6 bases and J by 5 bases, with 16 bases between the two germline ends. This CDR3 is built from 14 residues. Germline V gene sequence: CDR1 MNHEY, CDR2 SVGAGI. The CDR3 reads CASRYKQVRTEAFF. Here the CDR3 DNA reads TGTGCCAGCAGATATAAACAGGTTAGGACTGAAGCTTTCTTT.

The chain combines TRBV6-7 with TRBJ2-2; TRBD1 matches 8 bases. TRBV6-7 counts as an open reading frame of uncertain function. Losses at the gene ends were 8 bases for V and 7 bases for J; bases not matched to a gene: 12. This CDR3 contains 15 residues. In nucleotides, the CDR3 is TGTGCCAGCCTACCCCAGGGGGCGCAGAACGGGGAGCTGTTTTTT. It codes for CASLPQGAQNGELFF.

V usage is TRBV28 and J usage is TRBJ1-1; maybe TRBD1 (5 bases). This CDR3 spans 15 amino acids. V lost 2 bases and J lost 4, with 14 bases in between. From germline, CDR1 is MDHEN and CDR2 SYDVKM. CDR3 residues: CASSLGGGTVTEAFF. In DNA, the CDR3 is TGTGCCAGCAGTTTAGGTGGCGGGACGGTCACTGAAGCTTTCTTT.

The chain has TRBV6-5 and TRBJ2-5; a possible D gene is TRBD2 (6 bases). CDR3 length: 15 residues. The germline gives CDR1 MNHEY, CDR2 SVGAGI. Trimming cost V 5 bases and J 1 base, with 14 bases left between them. This CDR3 reads CASSGLGRSQETQYF. Here the CDR3 DNA reads TGTGCCAGCAGTGGGCTCGGGAGATCCCAAGAGACCCAGTACTTC.

The chain joins TRBV6-1 to TRBJ2-2; D gene uncertain. The germline V gene has CDR1 MNHNS and CDR2 SASEGT. With 3 bases removed from V and 2 bases from J, the gap between germline ends came to 4 bases. The CDR3 covers 13 residues. CDR3 sequence reads: CASSDKNTGELFF. The DNA for the CDR3 is TGTGCCAGCAGTGATAAAAACACCGGGGAGCTGTTTTTT.

This chain joins TRBV9 and TRBJ2-1, with TRBD2 matching 9 bases. The CDR3 sequence is 16 residues long. V lost 4 bases and J lost 7; bases outside the gene matches: 12. The V gene's germline CDR1 is SGDLS and CDR2 YYNGEE. The CDR3 DNA reads TGTGCCAGCAGCACTGGGGCGGGGGGGCGTTCAAATGAGCAGTTCTTC. Translation: CASSTGAGGRSNEQFF.